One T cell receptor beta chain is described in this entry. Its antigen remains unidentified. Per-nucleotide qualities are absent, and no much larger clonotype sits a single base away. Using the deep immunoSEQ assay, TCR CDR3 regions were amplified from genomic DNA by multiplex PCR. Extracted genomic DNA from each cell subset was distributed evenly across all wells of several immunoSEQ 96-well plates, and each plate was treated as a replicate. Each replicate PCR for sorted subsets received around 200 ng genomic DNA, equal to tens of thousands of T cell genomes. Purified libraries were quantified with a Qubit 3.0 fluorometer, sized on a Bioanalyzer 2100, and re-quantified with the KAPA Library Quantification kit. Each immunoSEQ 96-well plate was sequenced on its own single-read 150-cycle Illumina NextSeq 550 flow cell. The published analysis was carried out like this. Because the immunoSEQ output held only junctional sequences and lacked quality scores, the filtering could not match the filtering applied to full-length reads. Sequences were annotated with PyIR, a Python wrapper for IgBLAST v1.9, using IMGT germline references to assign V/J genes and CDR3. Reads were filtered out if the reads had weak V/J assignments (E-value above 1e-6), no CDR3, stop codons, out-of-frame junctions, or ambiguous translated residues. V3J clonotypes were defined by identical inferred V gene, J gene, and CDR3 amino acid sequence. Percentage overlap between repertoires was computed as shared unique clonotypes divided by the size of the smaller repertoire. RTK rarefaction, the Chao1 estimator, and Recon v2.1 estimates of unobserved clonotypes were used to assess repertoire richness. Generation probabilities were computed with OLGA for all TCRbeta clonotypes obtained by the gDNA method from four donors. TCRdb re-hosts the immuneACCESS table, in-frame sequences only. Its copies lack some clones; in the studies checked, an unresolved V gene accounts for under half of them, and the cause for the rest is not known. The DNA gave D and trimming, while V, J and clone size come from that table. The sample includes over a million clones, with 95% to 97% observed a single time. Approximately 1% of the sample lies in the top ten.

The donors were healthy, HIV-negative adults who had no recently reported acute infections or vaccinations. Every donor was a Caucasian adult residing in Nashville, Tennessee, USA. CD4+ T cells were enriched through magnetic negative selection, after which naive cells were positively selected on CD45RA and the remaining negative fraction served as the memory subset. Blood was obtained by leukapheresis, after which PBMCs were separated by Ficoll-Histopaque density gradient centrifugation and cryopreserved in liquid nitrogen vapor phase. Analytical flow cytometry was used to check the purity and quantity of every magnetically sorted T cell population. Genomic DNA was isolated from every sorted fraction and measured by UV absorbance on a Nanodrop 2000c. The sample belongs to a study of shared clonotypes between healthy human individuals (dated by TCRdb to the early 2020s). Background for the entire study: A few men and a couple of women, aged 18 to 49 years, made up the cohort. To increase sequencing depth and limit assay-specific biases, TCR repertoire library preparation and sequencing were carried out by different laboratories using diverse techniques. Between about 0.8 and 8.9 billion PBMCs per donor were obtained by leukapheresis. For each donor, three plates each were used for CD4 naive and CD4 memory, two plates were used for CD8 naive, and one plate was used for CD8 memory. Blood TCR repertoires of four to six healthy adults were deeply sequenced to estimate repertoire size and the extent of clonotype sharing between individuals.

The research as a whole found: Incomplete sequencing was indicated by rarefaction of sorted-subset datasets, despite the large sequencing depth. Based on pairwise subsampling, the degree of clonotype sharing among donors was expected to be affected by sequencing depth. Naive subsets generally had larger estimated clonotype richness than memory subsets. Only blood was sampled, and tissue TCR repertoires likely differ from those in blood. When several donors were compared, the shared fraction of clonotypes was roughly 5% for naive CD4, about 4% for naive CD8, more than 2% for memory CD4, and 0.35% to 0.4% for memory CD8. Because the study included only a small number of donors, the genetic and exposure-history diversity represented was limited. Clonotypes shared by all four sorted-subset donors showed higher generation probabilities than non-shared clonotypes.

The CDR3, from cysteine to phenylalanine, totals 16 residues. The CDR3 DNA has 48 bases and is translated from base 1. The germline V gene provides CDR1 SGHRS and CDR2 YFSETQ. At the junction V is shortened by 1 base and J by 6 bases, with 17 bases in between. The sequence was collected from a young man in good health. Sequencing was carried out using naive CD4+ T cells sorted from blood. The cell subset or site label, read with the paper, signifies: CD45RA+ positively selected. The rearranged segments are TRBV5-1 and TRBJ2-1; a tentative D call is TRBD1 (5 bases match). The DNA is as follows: TGCGCCAGCAGCTTGCACCCTGAGGACACCCGCAATGAGCAGTTCTTC. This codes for CASSLHPEDTRNEQFF.